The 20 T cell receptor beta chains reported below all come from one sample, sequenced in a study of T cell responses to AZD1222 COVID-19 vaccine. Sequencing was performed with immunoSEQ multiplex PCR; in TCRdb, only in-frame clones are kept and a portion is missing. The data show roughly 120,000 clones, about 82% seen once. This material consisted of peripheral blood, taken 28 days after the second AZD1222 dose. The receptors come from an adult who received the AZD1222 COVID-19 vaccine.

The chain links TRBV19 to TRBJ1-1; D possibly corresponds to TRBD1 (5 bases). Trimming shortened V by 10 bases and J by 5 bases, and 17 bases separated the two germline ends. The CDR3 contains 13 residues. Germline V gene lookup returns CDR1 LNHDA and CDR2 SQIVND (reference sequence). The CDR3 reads CATRGGAGTEAFF. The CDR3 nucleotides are TGTGCCACCAGAGGAGGGGCTGGGACTGAAGCTTTCTTT.

CDR3 in amino acids: CSAQGLAGRYEQFF. Here the CDR3 DNA reads TGCAGCGCCCAGGGACTAGCGGGAAGGTATGAGCAGTTCTTC. V and J are TRBV29-1 and TRBJ2-1; 13 nucleotides line up with TRBD2. From germline, CDR1 is SQVTM and CDR2 ANQGSEA. J was trimmed by 8 bases and V by 7 bases; bases with no gene match: 8. The CDR3 consists of 14 residues.

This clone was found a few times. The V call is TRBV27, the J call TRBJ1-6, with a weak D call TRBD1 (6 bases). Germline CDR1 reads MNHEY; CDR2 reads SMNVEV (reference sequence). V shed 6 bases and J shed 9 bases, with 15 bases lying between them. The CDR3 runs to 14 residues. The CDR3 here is CASRTGISGSPLHF. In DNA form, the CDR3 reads TGTGCCAGCAGAACAGGGATAAGTGGTTCACCCCTCCACTTT.

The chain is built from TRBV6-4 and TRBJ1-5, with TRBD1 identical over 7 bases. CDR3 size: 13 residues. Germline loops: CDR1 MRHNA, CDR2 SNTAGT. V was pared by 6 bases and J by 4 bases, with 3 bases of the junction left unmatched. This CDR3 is CASSQGENQPQHF. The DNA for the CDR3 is TGTGCCAGCAGCCAGGGGGAGAATCAGCCCCAGCATTTT.

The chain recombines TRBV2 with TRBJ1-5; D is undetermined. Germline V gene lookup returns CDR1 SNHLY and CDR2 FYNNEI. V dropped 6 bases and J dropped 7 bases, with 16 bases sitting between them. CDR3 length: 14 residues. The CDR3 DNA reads TGTGCCAGCAGCCAAACAACCGATTCCCAGCCCCAGCATTTT. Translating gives CASSQTTDSQPQHF.

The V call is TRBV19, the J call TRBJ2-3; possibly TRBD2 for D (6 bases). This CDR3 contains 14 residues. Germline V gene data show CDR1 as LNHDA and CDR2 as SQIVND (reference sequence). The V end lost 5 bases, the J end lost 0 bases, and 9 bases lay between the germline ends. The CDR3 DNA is TGTGCCAGTAGTGCGACTAGTAGCACAGATACGCAGTATTTT. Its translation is CASSATSSTDTQYF.

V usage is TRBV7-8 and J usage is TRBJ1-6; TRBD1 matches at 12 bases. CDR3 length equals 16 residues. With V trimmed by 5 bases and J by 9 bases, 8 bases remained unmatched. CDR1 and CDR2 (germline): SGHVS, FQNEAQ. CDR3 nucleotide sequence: TGTGCCAGCAGCATACGGGGACAGGGGGCCGGTTCACCCCTCCACTTT. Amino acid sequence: CASSIRGQGAGSPLHF.

For the CDR3, the DNA is TGTGCCAGCAGGAGGACGGGGGCCAACACCGGGGAGCTGTTTTTT. Translated, it gives CASRRTGANTGELFF. The chain carries TRBV27 and TRBJ2-2, with D perhaps matching TRBD1 or TRBD2 (6 bases each). CDR3 length: 15 amino acids. Trimming took off 6 bases at V and 2 bases at J, with 13 bases between the two ends. CDR1 MNHEY and CDR2 SMNVEV come from the germline V gene (reference sequence).

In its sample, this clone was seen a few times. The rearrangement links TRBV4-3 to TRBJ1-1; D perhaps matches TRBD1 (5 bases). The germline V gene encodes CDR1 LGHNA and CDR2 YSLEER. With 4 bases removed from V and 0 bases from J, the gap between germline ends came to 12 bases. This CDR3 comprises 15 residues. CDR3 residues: CASSPGDPMNTEAFF. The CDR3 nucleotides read TGCGCCAGCAGCCCCGGGGACCCCATGAACACTGAAGCTTTCTTT.

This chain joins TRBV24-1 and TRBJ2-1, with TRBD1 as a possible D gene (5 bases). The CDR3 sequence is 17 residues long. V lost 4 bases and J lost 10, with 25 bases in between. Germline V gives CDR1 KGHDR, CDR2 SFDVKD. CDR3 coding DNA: TGTGCCACCAGTGACCCGGACACAGGTCCCGGGTTGTTGGAGCAGTTCTTC. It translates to CATSDPDTGPGLLEQFF.

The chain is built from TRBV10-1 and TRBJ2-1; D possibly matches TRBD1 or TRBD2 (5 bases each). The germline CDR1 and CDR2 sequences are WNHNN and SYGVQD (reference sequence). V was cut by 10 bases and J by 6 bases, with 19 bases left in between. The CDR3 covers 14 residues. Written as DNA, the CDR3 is TGCGCCACCCGACCGGGACCCCAGGGCAATGAGCAGTTCTTC. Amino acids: CATRPGPQGNEQFF.

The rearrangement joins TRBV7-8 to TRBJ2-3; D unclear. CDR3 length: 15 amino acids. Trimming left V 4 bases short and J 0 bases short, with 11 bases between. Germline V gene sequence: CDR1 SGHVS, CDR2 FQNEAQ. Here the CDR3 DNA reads TGTGCCAGCAGCTCCCCCCTAACTAGCACAGATACGCAGTATTTT. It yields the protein CASSSPLTSTDTQYF.

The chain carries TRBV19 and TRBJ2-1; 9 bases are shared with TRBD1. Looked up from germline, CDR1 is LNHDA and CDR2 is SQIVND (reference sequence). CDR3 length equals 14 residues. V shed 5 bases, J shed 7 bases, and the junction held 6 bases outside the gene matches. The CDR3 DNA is TGTGCCAGTAGTTCAACAGGGGGCGGAAATGAGCAGTTCTTC. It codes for CASSSTGGGNEQFF.

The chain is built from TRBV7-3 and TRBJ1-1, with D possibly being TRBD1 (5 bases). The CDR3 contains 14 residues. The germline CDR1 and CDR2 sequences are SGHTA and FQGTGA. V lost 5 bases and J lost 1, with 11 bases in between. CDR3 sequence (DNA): TGTGCCAGCAGCACAGGACTGACGAACACTGAAGCTTTCTTT. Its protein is CASSTGLTNTEAFF.

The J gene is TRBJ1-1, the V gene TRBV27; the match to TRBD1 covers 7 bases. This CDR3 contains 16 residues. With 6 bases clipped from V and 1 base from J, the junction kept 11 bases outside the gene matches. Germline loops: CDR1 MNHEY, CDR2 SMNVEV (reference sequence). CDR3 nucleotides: TGTGCCAGCAGAAGCGGACAGGCGGCCGAGAACACTGAAGCTTTCTTT. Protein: CASRSGQAAENTEAFF.

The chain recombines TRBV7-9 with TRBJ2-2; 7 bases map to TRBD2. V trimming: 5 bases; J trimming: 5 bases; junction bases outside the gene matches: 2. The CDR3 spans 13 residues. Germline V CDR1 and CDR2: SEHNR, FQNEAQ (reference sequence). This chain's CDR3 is CASSPGGTGELFF. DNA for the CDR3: TGTGCCAGCAGCCCGGGGGGTACCGGGGAGCTGTTTTTT. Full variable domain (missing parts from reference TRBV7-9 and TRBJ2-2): DTGVSQNPRHKITKRGQNVTFRCDPISEHNRLYWYRQTLGQGPEFLTYFQNEAQLEKSRLLSDRFSAERPKGSFSTLEIQRTEQGDSAMYLCASSPGGTGELFFGEGSRLTVL.

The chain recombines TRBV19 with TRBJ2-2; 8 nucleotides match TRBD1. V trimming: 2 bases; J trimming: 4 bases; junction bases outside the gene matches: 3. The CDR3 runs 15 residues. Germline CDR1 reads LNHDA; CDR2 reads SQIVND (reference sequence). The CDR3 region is CASSIQGASTGELFF. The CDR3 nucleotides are TGTGCCAGTAGTATACAGGGGGCAAGCACCGGGGAGCTGTTTTTT.

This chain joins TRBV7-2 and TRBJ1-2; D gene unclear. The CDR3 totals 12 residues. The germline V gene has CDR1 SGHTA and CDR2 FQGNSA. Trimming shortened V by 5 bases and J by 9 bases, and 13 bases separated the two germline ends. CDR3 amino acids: CASSIQRSSYTF. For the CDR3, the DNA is TGTGCCAGCAGCATACAGAGAAGTAGCTACACCTTC.

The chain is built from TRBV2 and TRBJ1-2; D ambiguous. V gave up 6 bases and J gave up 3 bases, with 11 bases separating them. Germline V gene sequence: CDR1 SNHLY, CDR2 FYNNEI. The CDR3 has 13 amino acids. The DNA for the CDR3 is TGTGCCAGCAGGGAGGACCGCGACTATGGCTACACCTTC. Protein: CASREDRDYGYTF.

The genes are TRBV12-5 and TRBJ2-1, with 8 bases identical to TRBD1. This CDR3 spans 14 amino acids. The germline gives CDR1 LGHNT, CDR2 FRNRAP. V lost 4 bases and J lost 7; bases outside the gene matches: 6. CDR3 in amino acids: CASGWGQAANEQFF. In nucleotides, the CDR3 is TGTGCTAGTGGTTGGGGACAGGCGGCTAATGAGCAGTTCTTC.